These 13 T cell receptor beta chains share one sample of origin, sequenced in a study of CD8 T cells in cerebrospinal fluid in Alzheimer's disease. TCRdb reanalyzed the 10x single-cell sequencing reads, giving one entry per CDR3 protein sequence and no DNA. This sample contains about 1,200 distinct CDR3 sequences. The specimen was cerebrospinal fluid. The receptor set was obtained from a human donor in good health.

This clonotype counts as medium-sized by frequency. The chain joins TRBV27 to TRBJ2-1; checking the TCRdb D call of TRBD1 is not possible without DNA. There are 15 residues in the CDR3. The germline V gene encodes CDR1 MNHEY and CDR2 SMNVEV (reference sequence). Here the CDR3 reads CASSSYLDSYNEQFF.

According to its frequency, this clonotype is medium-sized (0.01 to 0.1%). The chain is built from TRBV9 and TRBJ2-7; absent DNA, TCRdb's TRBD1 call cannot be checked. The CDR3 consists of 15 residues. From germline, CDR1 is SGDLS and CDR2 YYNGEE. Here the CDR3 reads CASSVVPGAAGEQYF.

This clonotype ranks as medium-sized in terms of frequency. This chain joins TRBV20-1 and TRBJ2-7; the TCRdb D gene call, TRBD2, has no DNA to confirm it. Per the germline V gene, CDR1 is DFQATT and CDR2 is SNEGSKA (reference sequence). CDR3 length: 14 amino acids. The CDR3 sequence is CSAGNRGGRYEQYF.

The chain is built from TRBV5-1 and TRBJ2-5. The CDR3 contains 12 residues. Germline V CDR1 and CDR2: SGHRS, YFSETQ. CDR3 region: CASSSAQETQYF.

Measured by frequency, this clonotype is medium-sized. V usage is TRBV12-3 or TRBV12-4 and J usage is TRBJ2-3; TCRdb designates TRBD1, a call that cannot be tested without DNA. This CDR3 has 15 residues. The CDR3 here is CASSPGQGAIYTQYF.

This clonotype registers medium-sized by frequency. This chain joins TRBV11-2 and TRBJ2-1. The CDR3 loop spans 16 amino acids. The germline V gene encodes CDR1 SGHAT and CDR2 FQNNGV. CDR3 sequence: CASSLVADSSYNEQFF.

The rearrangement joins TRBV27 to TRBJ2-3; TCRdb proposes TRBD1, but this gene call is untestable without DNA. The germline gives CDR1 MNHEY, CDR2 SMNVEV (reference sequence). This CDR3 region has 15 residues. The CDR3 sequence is CASSLAPYLSDTQYF.

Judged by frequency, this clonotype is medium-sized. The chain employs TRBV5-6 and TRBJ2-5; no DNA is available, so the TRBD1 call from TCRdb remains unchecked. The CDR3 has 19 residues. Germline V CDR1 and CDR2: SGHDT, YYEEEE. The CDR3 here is CASSSRGTRGRIVQETQYF.

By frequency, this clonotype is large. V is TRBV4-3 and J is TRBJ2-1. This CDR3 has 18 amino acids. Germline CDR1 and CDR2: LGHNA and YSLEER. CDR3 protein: CASSQEGRETFPYNEQFF.

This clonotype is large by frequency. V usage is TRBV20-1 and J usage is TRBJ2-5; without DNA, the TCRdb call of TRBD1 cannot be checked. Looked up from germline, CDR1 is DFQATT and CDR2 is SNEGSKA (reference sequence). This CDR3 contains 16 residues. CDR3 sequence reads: CSARDQQAGRMETQYF.

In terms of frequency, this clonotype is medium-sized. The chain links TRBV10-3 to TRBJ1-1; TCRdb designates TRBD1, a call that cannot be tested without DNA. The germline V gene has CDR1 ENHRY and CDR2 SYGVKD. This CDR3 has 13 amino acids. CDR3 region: CAISAQGANEAFF.

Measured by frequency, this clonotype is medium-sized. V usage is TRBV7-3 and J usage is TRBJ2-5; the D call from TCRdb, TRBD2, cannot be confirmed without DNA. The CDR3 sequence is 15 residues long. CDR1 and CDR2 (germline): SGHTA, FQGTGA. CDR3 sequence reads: CASGVGTSGSKTQYF.

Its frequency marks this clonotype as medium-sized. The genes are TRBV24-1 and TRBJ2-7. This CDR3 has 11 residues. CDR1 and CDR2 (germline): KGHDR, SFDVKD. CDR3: CATSDYYEQYF.